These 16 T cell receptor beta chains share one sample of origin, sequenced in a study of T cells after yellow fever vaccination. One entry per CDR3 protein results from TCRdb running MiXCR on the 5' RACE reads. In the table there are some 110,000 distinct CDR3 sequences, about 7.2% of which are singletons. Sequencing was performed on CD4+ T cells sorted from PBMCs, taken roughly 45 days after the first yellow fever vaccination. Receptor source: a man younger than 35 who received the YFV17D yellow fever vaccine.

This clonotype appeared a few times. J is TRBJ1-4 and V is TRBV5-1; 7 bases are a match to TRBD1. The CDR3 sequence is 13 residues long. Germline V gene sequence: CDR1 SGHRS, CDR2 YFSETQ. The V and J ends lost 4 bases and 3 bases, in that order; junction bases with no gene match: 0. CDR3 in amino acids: CASSGTANEKLFF. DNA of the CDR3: TGCGCCAGCAGCGGGACAGCTAATGAAAAACTGTTTTTT. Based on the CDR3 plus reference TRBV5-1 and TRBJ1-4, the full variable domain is KAGVTQTPRYLIKTRGQQVTLSCSPISGHRSVSWYQQTPGQGLQFLFEYFSETQRNKGNFPGRFSGRQFSNSRSEMNVSTLELGDSALYLCASSGTANEKLFFGSGTQLSVL.

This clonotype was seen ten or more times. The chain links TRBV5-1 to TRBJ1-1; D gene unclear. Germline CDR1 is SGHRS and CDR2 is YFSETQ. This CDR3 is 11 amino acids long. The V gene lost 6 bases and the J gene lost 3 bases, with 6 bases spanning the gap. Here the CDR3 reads CASIEDTEAFF. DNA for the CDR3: TGCGCCAGCATTGAGGACACTGAAGCTTTCTTT.

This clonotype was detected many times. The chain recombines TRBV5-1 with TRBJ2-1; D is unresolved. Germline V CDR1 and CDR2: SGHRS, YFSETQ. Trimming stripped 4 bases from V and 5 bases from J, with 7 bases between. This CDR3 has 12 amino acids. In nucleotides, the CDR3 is TGCGCCAGCAGCCTCTGGGACAATGAGCAGTTCTTC. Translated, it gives CASSLWDNEQFF. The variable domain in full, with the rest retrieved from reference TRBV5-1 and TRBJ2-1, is KAGVTQTPRYLIKTRGQQVTLSCSPISGHRSVSWYQQTPGQGLQFLFEYFSETQRNKGNFPGRFSGRQFSNSRSEMNVSTLELGDSALYLCASSLWDNEQFFGPGTRLTVL.

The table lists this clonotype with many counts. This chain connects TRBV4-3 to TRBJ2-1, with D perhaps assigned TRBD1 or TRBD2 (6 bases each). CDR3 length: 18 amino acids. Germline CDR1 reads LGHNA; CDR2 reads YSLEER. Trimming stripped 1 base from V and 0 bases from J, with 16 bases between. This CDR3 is CASSQADGGGTSYNEQFF. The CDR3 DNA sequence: TGCGCCAGCAGCCAAGCGGACGGAGGGGGAACCTCCTACAATGAGCAGTTCTTC.

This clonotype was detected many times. The CDR3 region is CASSLTHWNTGELFF. Written as DNA, the CDR3 is TGTGCCAGCAGTTTGACTCACTGGAACACCGGGGAGCTGTTTTTT. J is TRBJ2-2 and V is TRBV28, with D hard to call. Trimming pared 3 bases from V and 1 base from J, leaving 9 bases between. The CDR3 totals 15 residues. Germline-derived CDR1 and CDR2 are MDHEN and SYDVKM.

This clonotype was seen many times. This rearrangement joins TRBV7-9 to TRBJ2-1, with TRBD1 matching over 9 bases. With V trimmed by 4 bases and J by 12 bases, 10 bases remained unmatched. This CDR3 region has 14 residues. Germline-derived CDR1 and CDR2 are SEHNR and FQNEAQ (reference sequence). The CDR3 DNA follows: TGTGCCAGCAGCTCCTGGGACAGGGAAGAAGGGCAGTTCTTC. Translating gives CASSSWDREEGQFF.

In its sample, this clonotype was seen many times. The CDR3 DNA reads TGTGCCAGCTCACCTGACGTACAGGGCGAGCAGTACTTC. Protein product: CASSPDVQGEQYF. The chain uses TRBV18 and TRBJ2-7; tentatively, D is TRBD1 (6 bases). CDR3 size: 13 residues. V gave up 3 bases and J gave up 6 bases, with 12 bases separating them. Germline CDR1 is KGHSH and CDR2 is LQKENI. Drawing the rest from reference TRBV18 and TRBJ2-7, the complete variable domain is NAGVMQNPRHLVRRRGQEARLRCSPMKGHSHVYWYRQLPEEGLKFMVYLQKENIIDESGMPKERFSAEFPKEGPSILRIQQVVRGDSAAYFCASSPDVQGEQYFGPGTRLTVT.

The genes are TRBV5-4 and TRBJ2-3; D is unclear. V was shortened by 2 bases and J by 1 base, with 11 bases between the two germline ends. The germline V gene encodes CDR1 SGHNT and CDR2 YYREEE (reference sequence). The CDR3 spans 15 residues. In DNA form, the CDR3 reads TGTGCCAGCAGCTTTGATGGGGTCGGCACAGATACGCAGTATTTT. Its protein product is CASSFDGVGTDTQYF.

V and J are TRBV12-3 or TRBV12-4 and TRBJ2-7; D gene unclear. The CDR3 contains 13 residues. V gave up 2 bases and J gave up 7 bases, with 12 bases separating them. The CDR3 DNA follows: TGTGCCAGCAGTTTATATGGCCAATGGGAGCAGTACTTC. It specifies CASSLYGQWEQYF.

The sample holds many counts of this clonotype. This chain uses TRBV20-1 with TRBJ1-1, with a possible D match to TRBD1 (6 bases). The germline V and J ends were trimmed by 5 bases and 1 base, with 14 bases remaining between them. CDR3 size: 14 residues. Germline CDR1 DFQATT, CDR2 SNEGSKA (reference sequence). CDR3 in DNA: TGCAGTGCTCCTTCCTTGACAGGGAACACTGAAGCTTTCTTT. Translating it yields CSAPSLTGNTEAFF.

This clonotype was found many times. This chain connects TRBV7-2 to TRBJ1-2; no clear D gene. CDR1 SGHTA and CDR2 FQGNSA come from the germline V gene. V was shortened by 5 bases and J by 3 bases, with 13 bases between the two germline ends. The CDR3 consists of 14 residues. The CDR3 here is CASSPGPWDYGYTF. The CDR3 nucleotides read TGTGCCAGCAGCCCCGGACCATGGGACTATGGCTACACCTTC.

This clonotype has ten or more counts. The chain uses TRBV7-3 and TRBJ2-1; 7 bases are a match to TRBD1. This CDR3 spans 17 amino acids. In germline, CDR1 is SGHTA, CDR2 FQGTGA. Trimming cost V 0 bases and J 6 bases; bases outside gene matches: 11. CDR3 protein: CASSLTGGTVGFNEQFF. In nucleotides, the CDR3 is TGTGCCAGCAGCTTAACCGGTGGGACAGTTGGGTTCAATGAGCAGTTCTTC. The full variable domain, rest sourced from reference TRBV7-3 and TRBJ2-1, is GAGVSQTPSNKVTEKGKYVELRCDPISGHTALYWYRQSLGQGPEFLIYFQGTGAADDSGLPNDRFFAVRPEGSVSTLKIQRTERGDSAVYLCASSLTGGTVGFNEQFFGPGTRLTVL.

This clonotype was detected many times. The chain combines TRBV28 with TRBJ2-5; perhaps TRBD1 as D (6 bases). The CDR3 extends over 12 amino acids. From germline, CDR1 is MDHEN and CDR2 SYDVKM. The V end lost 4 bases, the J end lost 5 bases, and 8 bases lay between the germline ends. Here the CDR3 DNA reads TGTGCCAGCAGTTCGGACAGTGAGACCCAGTACTTC. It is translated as CASSSDSETQYF.

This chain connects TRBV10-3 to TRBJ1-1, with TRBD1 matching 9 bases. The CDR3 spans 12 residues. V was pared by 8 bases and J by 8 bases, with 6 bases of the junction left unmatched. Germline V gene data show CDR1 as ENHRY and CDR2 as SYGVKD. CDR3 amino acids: CAISDRGGEAFF. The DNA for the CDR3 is TGTGCCATCTCTGACAGGGGGGGCGAAGCTTTCTTT.

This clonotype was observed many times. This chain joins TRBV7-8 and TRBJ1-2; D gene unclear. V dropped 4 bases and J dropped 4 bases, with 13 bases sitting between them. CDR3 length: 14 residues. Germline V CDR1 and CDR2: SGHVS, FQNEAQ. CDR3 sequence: CASSYLVGPYGYTF. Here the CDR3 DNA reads TGTGCCAGCAGCTACCTGGTGGGTCCCTATGGCTACACCTTC.

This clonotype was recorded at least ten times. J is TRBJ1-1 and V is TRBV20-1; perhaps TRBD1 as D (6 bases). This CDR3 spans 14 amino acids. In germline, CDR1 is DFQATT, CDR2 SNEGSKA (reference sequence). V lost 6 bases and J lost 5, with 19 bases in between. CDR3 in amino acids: CSARPPTGWTEAFF. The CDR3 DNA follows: TGCAGTGCGAGACCCCCTACAGGGTGGACTGAAGCTTTCTTT.